This T cell receptor (beta chain) was sequenced for a study of Graves' ophthalmopathy and Graves' hyperthyroidism. RNA transcripts served as template for amplifying TCR beta CDR3 sequences. The workflow started with a first-round RT-PCR run with HTBI primers and then moved on to a second-round multiplex PCR. TCRdb processed the multiplex PCR reads anew with MiXCR; each CDR3 protein has one entry. The sample lists a few hundred thousand distinct CDR3 sequences, 17% occurring once. Deletions cut 4 bases from V and 0 bases from J, with 16 bases between. Germline CDR1 reads SGHRS; CDR2 reads YFSETQ. The CDR3 spans 17 residues.

The clonotype was recovered from an adult woman with stable Graves' hyperthyroidism. The specimen was peripheral blood. J is TRBJ2-2 and V is TRBV5-1, with D unclear. The chain's CDR3 is CASSQIRTYANTGELFF. CDR3 nucleotide sequence: TGCGCCAGCAGCCAGATCCGGACGTACGCGAACACCGGGGAGCTGTTTTTT.